This T cell receptor (beta chain) emerged from a study of T cell clonotyping in hematopoietic cell transplantation. Broader study findings: After transplant, recipient diversity fell while pathologically expanded clonotypes grew through day 180. Few recipient clonotypes overlapped donors; over 97% were de novo at given depth.

Sequencing was performed with immunoSEQ multiplex PCR; in TCRdb, only in-frame clones are kept and a portion is missing. The sample includes around 7,000 clones, over 95% seen only once; the top ten take about 0.6%. In the case of this clone: What it binds is not known.

The CDR3 is 12 amino acids. Trimming removed 1 base from V and 2 bases from J, with 6 bases in between. CDR1 SQVTM and CDR2 ANQGSEA come from the germline V gene. The origin of this receptor is a male patient aged 55 to 69 who had an allogeneic stem cell transplant from a related donor, so the T cells may come from the graft donor. Some clones in this sample may be carry-over from other donors' samples. The genes are TRBV29-1 and TRBJ2-7; D call uncertain. This specimen was PBMCs, taken 30 days after allogeneic stem cell transplant. The CDR3, as DNA: TGCAGCGTTGAAGTAAACGCCTACGAGCAGTACTTC. This gives the protein CSVEVNAYEQYF.